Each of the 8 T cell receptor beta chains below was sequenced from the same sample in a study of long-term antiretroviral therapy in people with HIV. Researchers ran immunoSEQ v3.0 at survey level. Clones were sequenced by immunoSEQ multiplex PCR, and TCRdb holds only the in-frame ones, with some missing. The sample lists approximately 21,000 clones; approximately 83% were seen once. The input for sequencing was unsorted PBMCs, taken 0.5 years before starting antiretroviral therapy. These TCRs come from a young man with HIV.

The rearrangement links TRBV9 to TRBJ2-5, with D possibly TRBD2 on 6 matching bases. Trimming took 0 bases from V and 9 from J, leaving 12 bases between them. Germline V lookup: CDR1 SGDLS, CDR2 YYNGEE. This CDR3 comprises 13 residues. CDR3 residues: CASSVAYERAQYF. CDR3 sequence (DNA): TGTGCCAGCAGCGTAGCGTATGAGCGGGCCCAGTACTTC.

This chain's CDR3 is CASDPRRGANYGYTF. CDR3 coding DNA: TGTGCCAGCGACCCACGACGGGGAGCTAACTATGGCTACACCTTC. The chain combines TRBV6-1 with TRBJ1-2; D gene unclear. Per the germline V gene, CDR1 is MNHNS and CDR2 is SASEGT. Trimming cost V 8 bases and J 0 bases, with 16 bases left between them. The CDR3 loop spans 15 amino acids.

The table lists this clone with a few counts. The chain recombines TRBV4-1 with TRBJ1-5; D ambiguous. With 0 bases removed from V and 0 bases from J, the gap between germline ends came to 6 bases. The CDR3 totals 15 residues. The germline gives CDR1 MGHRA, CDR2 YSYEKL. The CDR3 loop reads CASSQDGSSNQPQHF. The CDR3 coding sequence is TGCGCCAGCAGCCAAGATGGGAGTAGCAATCAGCCCCAGCATTTT.

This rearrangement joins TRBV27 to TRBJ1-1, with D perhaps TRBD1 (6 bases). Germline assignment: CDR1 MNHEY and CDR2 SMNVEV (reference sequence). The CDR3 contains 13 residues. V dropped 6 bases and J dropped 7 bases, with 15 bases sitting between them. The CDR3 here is CASRRVGGFEAFF. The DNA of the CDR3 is TGTGCCAGCAGACGGGTGGGGGGCTTTGAAGCTTTCTTT.

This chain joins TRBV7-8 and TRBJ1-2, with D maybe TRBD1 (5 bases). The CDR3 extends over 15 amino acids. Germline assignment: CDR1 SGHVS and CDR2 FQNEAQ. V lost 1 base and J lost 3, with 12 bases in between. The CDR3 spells CASSLEPGIHYGYTF. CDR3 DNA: TGTGCCAGCAGCTTAGAACCAGGGATTCACTATGGCTACACCTTC.

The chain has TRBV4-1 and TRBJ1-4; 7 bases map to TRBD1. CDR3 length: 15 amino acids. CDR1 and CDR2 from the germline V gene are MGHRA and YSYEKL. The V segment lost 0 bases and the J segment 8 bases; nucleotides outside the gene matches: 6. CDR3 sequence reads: CASSQETGWGEKLFF. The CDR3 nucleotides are TGCGCCAGCAGCCAAGAGACAGGGTGGGGGGAAAAACTGTTTTTT.

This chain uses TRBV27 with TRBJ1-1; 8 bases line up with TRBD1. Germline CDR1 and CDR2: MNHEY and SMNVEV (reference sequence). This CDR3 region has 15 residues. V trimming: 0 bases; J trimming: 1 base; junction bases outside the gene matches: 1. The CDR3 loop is CASSLSQGANTEAFF. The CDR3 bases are TGTGCCAGCAGTTTATCCCAGGGGGCGAACACTGAAGCTTTCTTT.

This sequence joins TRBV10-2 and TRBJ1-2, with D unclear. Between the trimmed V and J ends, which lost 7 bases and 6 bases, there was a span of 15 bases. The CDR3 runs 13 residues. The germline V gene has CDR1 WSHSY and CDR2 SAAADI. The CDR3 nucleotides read TGCGCCAGCACTCCCGGCAGGAGCGATGGCTACACCTTC. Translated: CASTPGRSDGYTF.